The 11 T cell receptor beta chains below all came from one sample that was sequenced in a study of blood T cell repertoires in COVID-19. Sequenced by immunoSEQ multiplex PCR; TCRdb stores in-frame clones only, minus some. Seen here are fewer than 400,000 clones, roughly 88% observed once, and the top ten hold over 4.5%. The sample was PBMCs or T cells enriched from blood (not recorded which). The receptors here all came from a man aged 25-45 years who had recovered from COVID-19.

The CDR3 sequence is CASSPGTAQPQHF. The DNA of the CDR3 is TGTGCCAGCAGCCCCGGGACAGCTCAGCCCCAGCATTTT. V gene TRBV3-1 (or the pseudogene TRBV3-2) combines with J gene TRBJ1-5; 7 bases are a match to TRBD1. From germline, CDR1 is LGHDT and CDR2 YNNKEL (reference sequence). The J segment lost 6 bases and the V segment lost 4 bases, leaving 3 bases of the junction unmatched. This CDR3 spans 13 amino acids.

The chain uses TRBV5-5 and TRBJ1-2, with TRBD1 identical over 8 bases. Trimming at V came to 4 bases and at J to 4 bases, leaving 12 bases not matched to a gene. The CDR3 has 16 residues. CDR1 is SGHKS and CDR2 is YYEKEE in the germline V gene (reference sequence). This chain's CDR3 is CASSQDRGLLSYGYTF. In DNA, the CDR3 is TGTGCCAGCAGCCAAGACAGGGGACTGCTCAGCTATGGCTACACCTTC.

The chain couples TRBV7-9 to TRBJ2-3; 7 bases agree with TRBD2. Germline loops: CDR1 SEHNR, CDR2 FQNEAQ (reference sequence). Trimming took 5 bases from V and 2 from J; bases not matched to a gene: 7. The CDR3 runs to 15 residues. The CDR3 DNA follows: TGTGCCAGCAGCCCCGGGACTACCTACACAGATACGCAGTATTTT. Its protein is CASSPGTTYTDTQYF. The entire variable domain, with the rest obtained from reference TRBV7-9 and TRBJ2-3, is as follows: DTGVSQNPRHKITKRGQNVTFRCDPISEHNRLYWYRQTLGQGPEFLTYFQNEAQLEKSRLLSDRFSAERPKGSFSTLEIQRTEQGDSAMYLCASSPGTTYTDTQYFGPGTRLTVL.

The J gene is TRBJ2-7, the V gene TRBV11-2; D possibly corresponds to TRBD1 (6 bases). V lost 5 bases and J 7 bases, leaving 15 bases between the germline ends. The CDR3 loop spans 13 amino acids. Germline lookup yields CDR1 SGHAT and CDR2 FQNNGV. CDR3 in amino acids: CASSLGTRWEQYF. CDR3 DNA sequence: TGTGCCAGCAGCCTCGGGACACGGTGGGAGCAGTACTTC.

CDR3 sequence reads: CASSSKDRVVGEQYF. The CDR3 nucleotides are TGTGCCAGCAGCTCGAAAGACAGGGTTGTCGGCGAGCAGTACTTC. V usage is TRBV7-6 and J usage is TRBJ2-7, with TRBD1 matching over 7 bases. This CDR3 is built from 15 residues. With 4 bases clipped from V and 6 bases from J, the junction kept 12 bases outside the gene matches. Germline assignment: CDR1 SGHVS and CDR2 FNYEAQ.

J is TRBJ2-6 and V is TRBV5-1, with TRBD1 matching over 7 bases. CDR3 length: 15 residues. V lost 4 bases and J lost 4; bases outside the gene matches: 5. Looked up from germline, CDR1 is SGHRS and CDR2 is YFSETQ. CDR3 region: CASSPTGPGANVLTF. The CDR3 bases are TGCGCCAGCAGCCCGACAGGGCCAGGGGCCAACGTCCTGACTTTC.

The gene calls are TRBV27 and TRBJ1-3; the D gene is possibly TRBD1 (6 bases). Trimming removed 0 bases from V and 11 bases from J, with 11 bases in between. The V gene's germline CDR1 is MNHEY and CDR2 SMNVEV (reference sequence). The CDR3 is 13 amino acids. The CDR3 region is CASSLSPDSAIYF. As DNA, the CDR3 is TGTGCCAGCAGTTTATCCCCGGACAGTGCCATATATTTT.

DNA for the CDR3: TGTGCCAGCAGCTCAGCGGGGACCCAAGAGACCCAGTACTTC. Its protein product is CASSSAGTQETQYF. The gene calls are TRBV5-4 and TRBJ2-5; the match to TRBD2 covers 7 bases. The V segment lost 3 bases and the J segment 1 base; nucleotides outside the gene matches: 3. The V gene's germline CDR1 is SGHNT and CDR2 YYREEE (reference sequence). The CDR3 is 14 amino acids. Supplemented by reference TRBV5-4 and TRBJ2-5, the full variable domain reads ETGVTQSPTHLIKTRGQQVTLRCSSQSGHNTVSWYQQALGQGPQFIFQYYREEENGRGNFPPRFSGLQFPNYSSELNVNALELDDSALYLCASSSAGTQETQYFGPGTRLLVL.

Written as DNA, the CDR3 is TGTGCCAGCAGCCAAAGACAGGAGGTGGAGACCCAGTACTTC. It is translated as CASSQRQEVETQYF. The chain employs TRBV3-1 (or the pseudogene TRBV3-2) and TRBJ2-5; D is possibly TRBD1 (6 bases). The CDR3 contains 14 residues. The V gene's germline CDR1 is LGHDT and CDR2 YNNKEL (reference sequence). Trimming shortened V by 2 bases and J by 5 bases, and 12 bases separated the two germline ends.

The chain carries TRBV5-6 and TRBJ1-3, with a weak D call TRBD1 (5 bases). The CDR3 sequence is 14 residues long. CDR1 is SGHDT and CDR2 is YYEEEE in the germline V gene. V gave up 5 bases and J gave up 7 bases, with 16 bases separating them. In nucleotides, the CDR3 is TGTGCCAGCAGTCGCGTCAGGGTAGGGAACACCATATATTTT. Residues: CASSRVRVGNTIYF.

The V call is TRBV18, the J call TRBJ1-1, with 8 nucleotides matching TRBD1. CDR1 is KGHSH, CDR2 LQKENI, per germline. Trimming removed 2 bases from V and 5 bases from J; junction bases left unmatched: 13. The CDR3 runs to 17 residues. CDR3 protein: CASSPTQVRTGYTEAFF. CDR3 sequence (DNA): TGTGCCAGCTCACCAACCCAGGTCAGGACAGGGTATACTGAAGCTTTCTTT.